The rows below give T cell receptor beta chains drawn from one sample of a study. MiXCR was run by TCRdb on the RT-PCR reads, yielding one entry per CDR3 protein. The data show 650,000 to 800,000 distinct CDR3 sequences, more than 13% seen once. The sample was memory CD4+ T cells from blood. The origin of the receptors is a female donor in good health, serving as a healthy control. CDR3s include the opening cysteine and the closing phenylalanine or tryptophan. Fields, in order: clone size, J gene, V gene, D gene, CDR3 length, CDR3 protein, CDR3 DNA. D genes are given only for firm matches. The listing skips clone size in some rows; elsewhere it reads once, few, many or a size class.

size: -; J: TRBJ2-5; V: TRBV7-9; D: -; length: 15; CDR3: CASSLGQPNQETQYF; DNA: TGTGCCAGCAGCTTAGGACAGCCAAACCAAGAGACCCAGTACTTC
size: -; J: TRBJ2-1; V: TRBV28; D: TRBD1; length: 17; CDR3: CASSSLTGGQKYNEQFF; DNA: TGTGCCAGCAGTTCGCTAACAGGGGGCCAGAAATACAATGAGCAGTTCTTC
size: -; J: TRBJ1-1; V: TRBV20-1; D: -; length: 15; CDR3: CSARESPGVSTEAFF; DNA: TGCAGTGCTAGAGAGAGTCCAGGGGTTTCCACTGAAGCTTTCTTT
size: -; J: TRBJ2-7; V: TRBV7-2; D: TRBD2; length: 18; CDR3: CASSLKPVGLAGANEQYF; DNA: TGTGCCAGCAGCTTAAAACCCGTTGGACTAGCGGGAGCTAACGAGCAGTACTTC
size: many; J: TRBJ2-5; V: TRBV29-1; D: -; length: 15; CDR3: CSVLRSTGRQETQYF; DNA: TGCAGCGTTCTCCGATCGACAGGGAGGCAAGAGACCCAGTACTTC
size: -; J: TRBJ1-2; V: TRBV7-2; D: TRBD1; length: 15; CDR3: CASSFTGGANYGYTF; DNA: TGTGCCAGCAGCTTTACAGGGGGCGCAAACTATGGCTACACCTTC
size: few; J: TRBJ2-7; V: TRBV28; D: TRBD2; length: 13; CDR3: CASSLPSGNEQYF; DNA: TGTGCCAGCAGTCTCCCTAGCGGGAACGAGCAGTACTTC
size: many; J: TRBJ1-4; V: TRBV20-1; D: -; length: 12; CDR3: CSARDAFEKLFF; DNA: TGCAGTGCTAGAGATGCATTCGAAAAACTGTTTTTT
size: many; J: TRBJ2-5; V: TRBV9; D: TRBD2; length: 18; CDR3: CASSVGLAGWAVEETQYF; DNA: TGTGCCAGCAGCGTCGGACTAGCGGGATGGGCGGTCGAAGAGACCCAGTACTTC
size: few; J: TRBJ2-6; V: TRBV5-5; D: TRBD1; length: 17; CDR3: CASSLFPTGGGANVLTF; DNA: TGTGCCAGCAGCTTGTTTCCGACAGGGGGTGGGGCCAACGTCCTGACTTTC
size: -; J: TRBJ2-5; V: TRBV5-5; D: -; length: 12; CDR3: CASSLANRPRYF; DNA: TGTGCCAGCAGCTTGGCCAACAGGCCCCGGTACTTC
size: -; J: TRBJ2-2; V: TRBV7-2; D: -; length: 15; CDR3: CASSSGLKYTGELFF; DNA: TGTGCCAGCAGCTCGGGGCTTAAGTACACCGGGGAGCTGTTTTTT
size: -; J: TRBJ1-2; V: TRBV6-2/TRBV6-3; D: TRBD1; length: 15; CDR3: CASSYSQGQIYGYTF; DNA: TGTGCCAGCAGTTACTCTCAGGGACAGATCTATGGCTACACCTTC
size: few; J: TRBJ2-5; V: TRBV24-1; D: TRBD2; length: 16; CDR3: CATSDTGLADQETQYF; DNA: TGTGCCACCAGTGATACGGGACTAGCGGACCAAGAGACCCAGTACTTC
size: many; J: TRBJ2-3; V: TRBV7-3; D: TRBD2; length: 16; CDR3: CASSPIAGTGADTQYF; DNA: TGTGCCAGCAGCCCCATAGCGGGAACTGGCGCAGATACGCAGTATTTT
size: many; J: TRBJ2-1; V: TRBV29-1; D: TRBD2; length: 15; CDR3: CSVRSGLAGYNEQFF; DNA: TGCAGCGTGAGATCTGGACTAGCGGGCTACAATGAGCAGTTCTTC
size: few; J: TRBJ2-7; V: TRBV20-1; D: -; length: 14; CDR3: CSARDPPGPYEQYF; DNA: TGCAGTGCTAGAGATCCACCAGGACCCTACGAGCAGTACTTC
size: many; J: TRBJ2-7; V: TRBV5-1; D: TRBD2; length: 15; CDR3: CASSPLAGDPREQYF; DNA: TGCGCCAGCAGCCCCCTAGCGGGAGATCCCCGCGAGCAGTACTTC
size: few; J: TRBJ2-5; V: TRBV28; D: TRBD2; length: 18; CDR3: CASSPTGAGGRGKETQYF; DNA: TGTGCCAGCAGCCCCACCGGGGCTGGCGGGAGAGGGAAGGAGACCCAGTACTTC
size: -; J: TRBJ2-7; V: TRBV7-3; D: TRBD1; length: 14; CDR3: CASSPHQGQYEQYF; DNA: TGTGCCAGCAGCCCCCATCAGGGACAGTACGAGCAGTACTTC
size: -; J: TRBJ2-2; V: TRBV27; D: TRBD1; length: 14; CDR3: CASRNTGVTGELFF; DNA: TGTGCCAGCAGGAATACAGGGGTCACCGGGGAGCTGTTTTTT
size: few; J: TRBJ2-7; V: TRBV7-9; D: TRBD1; length: 11; CDR3: CAGRGPGLQYF; DNA: TGTGCCGGCAGGGGGCCGGGACTGCAGTACTTC
size: few; J: TRBJ1-4; V: TRBV3-1; D: TRBD1; length: 14; CDR3: CASSQQGAAEKLFF; DNA: TGTGCCAGCAGCCAACAGGGGGCTGCTGAAAAACTGTTTTTT
size: -; J: TRBJ2-3; V: TRBV30; D: -; length: 13; CDR3: CAYRRGQTDTQYF; DNA: TGTGCCTACCGGAGGGGGCAAACAGATACGCAGTATTTT
size: many; J: TRBJ2-7; V: TRBV29-1; D: TRBD1; length: 13; CDR3: CSVVGTAVYEQYF; DNA: TGCAGCGTTGTCGGGACAGCAGTCTACGAGCAGTACTTC
size: few; J: TRBJ2-1; V: TRBV7-3; D: -; length: 14; CDR3: CASSLAGTGYEQFF; DNA: TGTGCCAGCAGCTTAGCGGGAACAGGTTATGAGCAGTTCTTC
size: few; J: TRBJ2-3; V: TRBV5-1; D: TRBD1; length: 15; CDR3: CASSSQGWMADTQYF; DNA: TGCGCCAGCAGCTCACAGGGGTGGATGGCAGATACGCAGTATTTT
size: -; J: TRBJ1-3; V: TRBV7-2; D: -; length: 16; CDR3: CASSLTQGLSGNTIYF; DNA: TGTGCCAGCAGCTTGACTCAGGGTCTCTCTGGAAACACCATATATTTT
size: few; J: TRBJ2-1; V: TRBV20-1; D: TRBD1; length: 14; CDR3: CSARDEDRVVEQFF; DNA: TGCAGTGCTAGAGACGAAGACAGGGTGGTTGAGCAGTTCTTC
size: few; J: TRBJ1-5; V: TRBV10-3; D: -; length: 14; CDR3: CAIRAGAINQPQHF; DNA: TGTGCCATCAGGGCGGGAGCGATTAATCAGCCCCAGCATTTT
size: -; J: TRBJ2-7; V: TRBV4-3; D: TRBD2; length: 15; CDR3: CASSQGSGMGYEQYF; DNA: TGCGCCAGCAGCCAAGGAAGCGGGATGGGGTACGAGCAGTACTTC
size: many; J: TRBJ1-1; V: TRBV7-6; D: -; length: 13; CDR3: CASRMTANTEAFF; DNA: TGTGCCAGCAGGATGACAGCGAACACTGAAGCTTTCTTT